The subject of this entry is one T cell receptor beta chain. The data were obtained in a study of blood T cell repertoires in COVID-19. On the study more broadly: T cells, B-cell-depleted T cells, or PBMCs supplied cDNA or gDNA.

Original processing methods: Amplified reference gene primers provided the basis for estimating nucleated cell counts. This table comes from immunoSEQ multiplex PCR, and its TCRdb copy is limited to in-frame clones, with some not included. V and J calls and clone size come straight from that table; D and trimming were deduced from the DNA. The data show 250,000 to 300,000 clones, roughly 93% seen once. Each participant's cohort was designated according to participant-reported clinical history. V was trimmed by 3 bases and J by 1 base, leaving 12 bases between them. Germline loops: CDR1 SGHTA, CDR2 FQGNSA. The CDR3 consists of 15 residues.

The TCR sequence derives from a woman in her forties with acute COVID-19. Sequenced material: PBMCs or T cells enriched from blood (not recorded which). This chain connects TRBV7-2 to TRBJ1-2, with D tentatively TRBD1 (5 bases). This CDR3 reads CASSFAGRDNYGYTF. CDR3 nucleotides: TGTGCCAGCAGCTTTGCGGGGCGCGATAACTATGGCTACACCTTC.